The 27 T cell receptor beta chains presented below share a single source sample, sequenced in a study of CD8+ T cells in alopecia areata. Extracted from the samples, RNA was reverse transcribed into cDNA to serve as the sequencing template. Clones were sequenced by immunoSEQ multiplex PCR, and TCRdb holds only the in-frame ones, with some missing. The sample yields approximately 150,000 clones, less than 75% seen once. Sequencing was done on a sample of CD8+ T cells sorted from blood. Every receptor here comes from a human donor in good health.

J is TRBJ2-7 and V is TRBV7-9, with TRBD2 matching 8 bases. Germline V gene data show CDR1 as SEHNR and CDR2 as FQNEAQ (reference sequence). CDR3 length: 14 amino acids. With 5 bases clipped from V and 2 bases from J, the junction kept 5 bases outside the gene matches. The CDR3 coding sequence is TGTGCCAGCAGCCTTTCGGGACTAGCCTACGAGCAGTACTTC. The encoded protein is CASSLSGLAYEQYF.

The J gene is TRBJ1-4, the V gene TRBV5-1; possible D gene TRBD1, 5 bases. The germline CDR1 and CDR2 sequences are SGHRS and YFSETQ. Trimming shortened V by 4 bases and J by 8 bases, and 15 bases separated the two germline ends. The length of the CDR3 is 14 residues. CDR3 nucleotides: TGCGCCAGCAGCCTGTCAGGGTTAAACGAAAAACTGTTTTTT. Protein sequence: CASSLSGLNEKLFF.

This chain uses TRBV5-1 with TRBJ2-7, with 10 bases aligning to TRBD2. This CDR3 has 15 amino acids. Germline V gene data show CDR1 as SGHRS and CDR2 as YFSETQ. Germline trimming cut 2 bases from V and 1 base from J; bases unmatched to any gene: 3. CDR3 sequence reads: CASSLGLAESYEQYF. CDR3 nucleotide sequence: TGCGCCAGCAGCTTAGGACTAGCGGAATCCTACGAGCAGTACTTC.

This clone was seen once. The chain links TRBV5-1 to TRBJ2-1; D is uncertain. This CDR3 spans 13 amino acids. Germline loops: CDR1 SGHRS, CDR2 YFSETQ. The V end lost 0 bases, the J end lost 7 bases, and 8 bases lay between the germline ends. The CDR3 loop is CASSLGSMNEQFF. The CDR3, as DNA: TGCGCCAGCAGCTTGGGGTCGATGAATGAGCAGTTCTTC.

The chain recombines TRBV27 with TRBJ2-1, with D perhaps matching TRBD2 (5 bases). Germline CDR1 is MNHEY and CDR2 is SMNVEV (reference sequence). Trimming stripped 5 bases from V and 4 bases from J, with 12 bases between. The CDR3 covers 14 residues. The CDR3 DNA sequence: TGTGCCAGCAGTCAAACTAGTGGGTACAATGAGCAGTTCTTC. Its protein is CASSQTSGYNEQFF.

The gene calls are TRBV29-1 and TRBJ2-2; maybe TRBD2 (6 bases). With 7 bases removed from V and 0 bases from J, the gap between germline ends came to 15 bases. Germline V CDR1 and CDR2: SQVTM, ANQGSEA. The CDR3 runs to 15 residues. CDR3 DNA sequence: TGCAGCGCCGCGGGGCTAGCGTCGAACACCGGGGAGCTGTTTTTT. It encodes CSAAGLASNTGELFF.

The rearrangement uses TRBV2 and TRBJ2-1; a possible D gene is TRBD2 (6 bases). The germline V and J ends were trimmed by 6 bases and 9 bases, with 12 bases remaining between them. Per germline, CDR1 SNHLY and CDR2 FYNNEI. The CDR3 totals 12 residues. CDR3 DNA: TGTGCCAGCAGCCGCATCGGGGGTGAGCAGTTCTTC. Translating gives CASSRIGGEQFF. Full variable domain (outside the CDR3, taken from reference TRBV2 and TRBJ2-1): EPEVTQTPSHQVTQMGQEVILRCVPISNHLYFYWYRQILGQKVEFLVSFYNNEISEKSEIFDDQFSVERPDGSNFTLKIRSTKLEDSAMYFCASSRIGGEQFFGPGTRLTVL.

This clone was detected only a few times. The chain joins TRBV5-6 to TRBJ2-7; D is ambiguous. Germline V CDR1 and CDR2: SGHDT, YYEEEE. The V end was cut by 3 bases, the J end by 6 bases, with 7 bases between. The CDR3 contains 11 residues. This CDR3 is CASSYSGEQYF. The CDR3 nucleotides are TGTGCCAGCAGCTATAGTGGCGAGCAGTACTTC.

The table lists this clone with a few counts. The rearrangement joins TRBV19 to TRBJ1-1; TRBD1 might be the D (5 bases). The germline V gene has CDR1 LNHDA and CDR2 SQIVND (reference sequence). V was trimmed by 1 base and J by 0 bases, leaving 9 bases between them. This CDR3 is built from 15 residues. The CDR3 sequence: CASSIAGAMNTEAFF. CDR3 coding DNA: TGTGCCAGTAGTATAGCCGGGGCCATGAACACTGAAGCTTTCTTT.

This clone was detected only a few times. The chain uses TRBV7-9 and TRBJ2-1; D tentatively reads TRBD1 or TRBD2 (6 bases each). Germline V gene sequence: CDR1 SEHNR, CDR2 FQNEAQ (reference sequence). V was pared by 5 bases and J by 8 bases, with 13 bases between. This CDR3 is built from 13 residues. DNA of the CDR3: TGTGCCAGCAGCCGACCAGGGGAGGATGAGCAGTTCTTC. It specifies CASSRPGEDEQFF.

V is TRBV9 and J is TRBJ1-2, with D possibly matching TRBD1 (6 bases). V dropped 0 bases and J dropped 3 bases, with 21 bases sitting between them. Per the germline V gene, CDR1 is SGDLS and CDR2 is YYNGEE. The CDR3 runs to 18 residues. The CDR3 here is CASSVEEGGSAGDYGYTF. Written as DNA, the CDR3 is TGTGCCAGCAGCGTAGAGGAAGGGGGGTCGGCAGGCGACTATGGCTACACCTTC.

This chain uses TRBV30 with TRBJ2-1; D uncertain. The V end lost 1 base, the J end lost 8 bases, and 12 bases lay between the germline ends. Germline CDR1 is GTSNPN and CDR2 is SVGIG (reference sequence). The CDR3 covers 13 residues. Written as DNA, the CDR3 is TGTGCCTGGAGTGGTTCACTTCTCCATGAGCAGTTCTTC. It translates to CAWSGSLLHEQFF.

The chain has TRBV13 and TRBJ1-5, with a tentative D call TRBD1 (5 bases). Germline V CDR1 and CDR2: PRHDT, FYEKMQ (reference sequence). V lost 3 bases to trimming and J lost 8 bases, with 8 bases between them. This CDR3 region has 12 residues. The CDR3 loop reads CASSFQGKPQHF. The CDR3 bases are TGTGCCAGCAGCTTTCAGGGAAAGCCCCAGCATTTT.

The chain couples TRBV27 to TRBJ2-5, with 8 bases fitting TRBD2. Losses at the gene ends were 7 bases for V and 5 bases for J; bases not matched to a gene: 6. The germline gives CDR1 MNHEY, CDR2 SMNVEV (reference sequence). The CDR3 extends over 13 amino acids. The CDR3 DNA sequence: TGTGCCAGCACCCCCGGCGGGGGGGAGACCCAGTACTTC. It specifies CASTPGGGETQYF.

In its sample, this clone was seen a few times. This chain joins TRBV2 and TRBJ2-3; D is possibly TRBD2 (7 bases). V was trimmed by 4 bases and J by 0 bases, leaving 11 bases between them. This CDR3 region has 15 residues. The germline V gene encodes CDR1 SNHLY and CDR2 FYNNEI. The CDR3 loop reads CASSVRGASTDTQYF. As DNA, the CDR3 is TGTGCCAGCAGTGTTCGGGGGGCCAGCACAGATACGCAGTATTTT.

The chain carries TRBV4-1 and TRBJ2-5; 7 bases align to TRBD1. V lost 4 bases and J lost 2; bases outside the gene matches: 10. CDR3 length: 16 amino acids. CDR1 is MGHRA and CDR2 is YSYEKL in the germline V gene. CDR3 residues: CASSPTGTANQETQYF. The CDR3 DNA follows: TGCGCCAGCAGCCCAACCGGGACAGCGAATCAAGAGACCCAGTACTTC.

The chain joins TRBV7-8 to TRBJ1-5; D remains unclear. The CDR3 is 12 residues long. Trimming took off 5 bases at V and 4 bases at J, with 6 bases between the two ends. The V gene's germline CDR1 is SGHVS and CDR2 FQNEAQ. CDR3 sequence reads: CASSQGNQPQHF. CDR3 DNA sequence: TGTGCCAGCAGCCAAGGAAATCAGCCCCAGCATTTT.

The V gene is TRBV28, the J gene TRBJ1-1; D is unresolved. V was shortened by 7 bases and J by 4 bases, with 16 bases between the two germline ends. Per germline, CDR1 MDHEN and CDR2 SYDVKM. The CDR3 is made up of 14 amino acids. The CDR3 bases are TGTGCCAGCACTACCCTCATTGGGCTCACTGAAGCTTTCTTT. Protein sequence: CASTTLIGLTEAFF.

The V and J genes are TRBV7-8 and TRBJ1-5; D call uncertain. Germline V gene lookup returns CDR1 SGHVS and CDR2 FQNEAQ. V lost 4 bases and J 4 bases, leaving 8 bases between the germline ends. CDR3 length: 13 amino acids. CDR3 nucleotide sequence: TGTGCCAGCAGCTACGACGGAAATCAGCCCCAGCATTTT. It encodes CASSYDGNQPQHF.

The rearrangement uses TRBV9 and TRBJ2-1, with TRBD2 matching over 9 bases. In germline, CDR1 is SGDLS, CDR2 YYNGEE. This CDR3 is built from 16 residues. V dropped 3 bases and J dropped 0; count of bases not matched to a gene: 4. The CDR3 region is CASSARLAASYNEQFF. The CDR3 nucleotides read TGTGCCAGCAGCGCCCGACTAGCGGCCTCCTACAATGAGCAGTTCTTC.

About this clone itself: This specimen includes other DNA sequences encoding the same CDR3. The chain has TRBV9 and TRBJ2-7; TRBD2 is a possible D gene (6 bases). CDR1 SGDLS and CDR2 YYNGEE come from the germline V gene. Trimming removed 2 bases from V and 0 bases from J, with 9 bases in between. The CDR3 covers 14 residues. The CDR3 loop reads CASSVGGDSYEQYF. CDR3 in DNA: TGTGCCAGCAGCGTCGGAGGGGACTCCTACGAGCAGTACTTC.

This clone turned up a few times. The rearrangement links TRBV2 to TRBJ2-7; 7 nucleotides agree with TRBD2. CDR1 and CDR2 (germline): SNHLY, FYNNEI. The CDR3 runs to 15 residues. J was trimmed by 0 bases and V by 2 bases; bases with no gene match: 4. The CDR3 here is CASSEMGLSSYEQYF. Here the CDR3 DNA reads TGTGCCAGCAGTGAAATGGGACTAAGCTCCTACGAGCAGTACTTC.

The chain employs TRBV25-1 and TRBJ2-7; D unresolved. This CDR3 has 11 amino acids. V gave up 4 bases and J gave up 2 bases, with 3 bases separating them. The germline gives CDR1 MGHDK, CDR2 SYGVNS. CDR3 amino acids: CASSVTYEQYF. The CDR3 coding sequence is TGTGCCAGCAGTGTGACCTACGAGCAGTACTTC.

This sequence joins TRBV6-6 and TRBJ2-7, with D unresolved. The CDR3 is 14 amino acids. V gave up 2 bases and J gave up 3 bases, with 11 bases separating them. Germline V CDR1 and CDR2: MNHNY, SVGAGI (reference sequence). CDR3 in amino acids: CASSYGQTNYEQYF. The CDR3 nucleotides read TGTGCCAGCAGTTACGGGCAGACCAACTACGAGCAGTACTTC.

The gene calls are TRBV5-6 and TRBJ1-5; D not certain. From germline, CDR1 is SGHDT and CDR2 YYEEEE. The CDR3 loop spans 15 amino acids. V lost 2 bases and J lost 0, with 9 bases in between. CDR3 protein: CASSFAVDSNQPQHF. CDR3 sequence (DNA): TGTGCCAGCAGCTTTGCGGTAGATAGCAATCAGCCCCAGCATTTT.

This clone has a count of ten or more. The CDR3 nucleotides are TGTGCCAGTAGTATCCCCGCCGGGACCGGAAGAGAGACCCAGTACTTC. It codes for CASSIPAGTGRETQYF. The chain uses TRBV19 and TRBJ2-5; D possibly matches TRBD1 or TRBD2 (5 bases each). The CDR3 has 16 residues. Germline CDR1 LNHDA, CDR2 SQIVND (reference sequence). With 3 bases removed from V and 4 bases from J, the gap between germline ends came to 18 bases.

The chain links TRBV19 to TRBJ2-1, with a possible D match to TRBD2 (6 bases). This CDR3 has 14 amino acids. V was clipped by 8 bases and J by 6 bases, with 17 bases between them. Germline V gene data show CDR1 as LNHDA and CDR2 as SQIVND (reference sequence). CDR3 DNA sequence: TGTGCCAGTCGCCCGGCGGGATTCTCCAATGAGCAGTTCTTC. Residues: CASRPAGFSNEQFF.